Each of the 22 T cell receptor beta chains below was sequenced from the same sample in a study of CXCR3-negative and CXCR3-positive naive CD8 T cells. Via 5' RACE with UMI labels, TRB cDNA libraries were prepared. TCRdb re-called the 5' RACE reads; every CDR3 protein appears as one record, without DNA. Listed are tens of thousands of distinct CDR3 sequences; about 1.6% falls within the top ten. The sample was naive CXCR3- CD8+ T cells from blood. Subset specified: CD45RO-CCR7+CD27+CD95- naive CD8+ T cells lacking CXCR3 (TNR3-). The source of these receptors is a human donor in good health. Some clones in this sample may be carry-over from other donors' samples.

This sequence joins TRBV11-3 and TRBJ2-7. The germline V gene encodes CDR1 SGHNT and CDR2 YENEEA. There are 16 residues in the CDR3. Here the CDR3 reads CASSLDLRTEPYEQYF.

This sequence joins TRBV29-1 and TRBJ1-4. CDR3 size: 13 residues. Germline V gives CDR1 SQVTM, CDR2 ANQGSEA. CDR3 sequence: CGTVAGEDEKLFF.

The chain joins TRBV29-1 to TRBJ2-7; TCRdb calls TRBD1, which cannot be checked without DNA. The CDR3 has 12 residues. Per the germline V gene, CDR1 is SQVTM and CDR2 is ANQGSEA. The CDR3 sequence is CSVLQDSYEQYF.

The chain is built from TRBV12-3 or TRBV12-4 and TRBJ1-2; TCRdb's assignment of TRBD1 cannot be checked, as there is no DNA. The CDR3 sequence is 16 residues long. The CDR3 loop reads CASSSFPGQTIRGYTF.

The rearrangement links TRBV9 to TRBJ1-2; without DNA, the TCRdb call of TRBD1 cannot be checked. CDR1 SGDLS and CDR2 YYNGEE come from the germline V gene. This CDR3 spans 14 amino acids. CDR3 in amino acids: CASSREDRGPGYTF. The entire variable domain, with the rest obtained from reference TRBV9 and TRBJ1-2, is as follows: DSGVTQTPKHLITATGQRVTLRCSPRSGDLSVYWYQQSLDQGLQFLIQYYNGEERAKGNILERFSAQQFPDLHSELNLSSLELGDSALYFCASSREDRGPGYTFGSGTRLTVV.

The chain couples TRBV15 to TRBJ2-5. The CDR3 is made up of 14 amino acids. Germline CDR1 and CDR2: LNHNV and YYDKDF (reference sequence). The CDR3 here is CATSRGQVQETQYF.

The chain couples TRBV7-9 to TRBJ1-1. The germline V gene has CDR1 SEHNR and CDR2 FQNEAQ (reference sequence). The CDR3 is 16 residues long. CDR3 residues: CASSLLREGANTEAFF.

V is TRBV28 and J is TRBJ2-3; the D call from TCRdb, TRBD2, cannot be confirmed without DNA. This CDR3 is built from 15 residues. The germline gives CDR1 MDHEN, CDR2 SYDVKM. The CDR3 reads CASSTLAGETDTQYF.

The CDR3 here is CASSDGKGGSTEAFF. This chain joins TRBV2 and TRBJ1-1; TCRdb calls TRBD1, which cannot be checked without DNA. The CDR3 contains 15 residues. The V gene's germline CDR1 is SNHLY and CDR2 FYNNEI.

The rearrangement links TRBV12-3 or TRBV12-4 to TRBJ2-1; TCRdb indicates TRBD1, and absent DNA this call remains unverified. The CDR3 is 13 amino acids. The chain's CDR3 is CASSLDRGNEQFF.

J is TRBJ1-5 and V is TRBV2. The germline CDR1 and CDR2 sequences are SNHLY and FYNNEI. The CDR3 has 13 amino acids. This CDR3 reads CASRLRKPTPQHF.

The chain is built from TRBV28 and TRBJ2-5; no DNA is available, so the TRBD2 call from TCRdb remains unchecked. Germline CDR1 and CDR2: MDHEN and SYDVKM. The CDR3 length is 18 residues. The CDR3 sequence: CASRSWTSGGPVQETQYF.

The V gene is TRBV7-6, the J gene TRBJ1-6; TCRdb selects TRBD1, and the lack of DNA leaves this call unchecked. Germline loops: CDR1 SGHVS, CDR2 FNYEAQ. There are 16 residues in the CDR3. CDR3 in amino acids: CASSQGDRGTGSPLHF.

The V call is TRBV9, the J call TRBJ1-2; the D call of TRBD1 rests on TCRdb alone, since no DNA is present to check it. Per the germline V gene, CDR1 is SGDLS and CDR2 is YYNGEE. The length of the CDR3 is 11 residues. The CDR3 is CASSAQGRYTF.

The V gene is TRBV12-3 or TRBV12-4, the J gene TRBJ2-7. This CDR3 spans 14 amino acids. The CDR3 reads CASRPNTRIYEQYF.

This chain joins TRBV29-1 and TRBJ2-1; TCRdb picks TRBD2, but there is no DNA to check that call. This CDR3 is built from 15 residues. The V gene's germline CDR1 is SQVTM and CDR2 ANQGSEA. CDR3 loop: CSVVRGLSSYNEQFF.

Here the CDR3 reads CASSQDGAGNTGELFF. The chain carries TRBV4-3 and TRBJ2-2; without DNA, the TCRdb call of TRBD1 cannot be checked. The CDR3 consists of 16 residues. In germline, CDR1 is LGHNA, CDR2 YSLEER.

The chain's CDR3 is CASSLTGAEQYF. The rearrangement links TRBV27 to TRBJ2-7; TCRdb calls TRBD1, which cannot be checked without DNA. The germline V gene encodes CDR1 MNHEY and CDR2 SMNVEV (reference sequence). CDR3 length equals 12 residues.

V and J are TRBV5-5 and TRBJ1-2; TCRdb returns TRBD1, unconfirmable since there is no DNA. This CDR3 contains 14 residues. The germline gives CDR1 SGHKS, CDR2 YYEKEE (reference sequence). The CDR3 here is CASSLAGGLDGYTF.

The rearrangement links TRBV14 to TRBJ1-2; without DNA, the TCRdb call of TRBD1 cannot be checked. Germline V gene data show CDR1 as SGHDN and CDR2 as FVKESK. The CDR3 has 16 residues. This chain's CDR3 is CASSLQGSGQAQGYTF.

The gene calls are TRBV27 and TRBJ2-5. Germline CDR1 reads MNHEY; CDR2 reads SMNVEV (reference sequence). CDR3 length: 14 amino acids. This CDR3 reads CASSFSVYEETQYF.

The chain carries TRBV4-1 and TRBJ2-5. In germline, CDR1 is MGHRA, CDR2 YSYEKL. This CDR3 region has 14 residues. The CDR3 protein is CASSQEFKWETQYF.